This is a list of T cell receptor beta chains from one sample in a study of T cell changes during pregnancy in multiple sclerosis. The protocol was immunoSEQ multiplex PCR, while the TCRdb copy is restricted to in-frame clones and leaves out a portion. The sample carries under 150,000 clones, around 95% recorded once. Material: peripheral blood, obtained after pregnancy. These receptor sequences come from a female donor with multiple sclerosis, enrolled in a pregnancy study. CDR3s include the opening cysteine and the closing phenylalanine or tryptophan. The order of the fields is D gene, V gene, J gene, clone size, CDR3 protein, CDR3 DNA. A D gene is named only where the DNA matches it firmly. Some rows mark clone size as missing; the rest say once, few, many or name a class of expanded clone.

D gene: .; V gene: TRBV19; J gene: TRBJ2-7; clone size: .; CDR3 protein: CASSIGRGAKSYEQYF; CDR3 DNA: TGTGCCAGTAGTATAGGTCGGGGGGCGAAGTCCTACGAGCAGTACTTC
D gene: .; V gene: TRBV5-6; J gene: TRBJ2-5; clone size: once; CDR3 protein: CASSLVGAETQYF; CDR3 DNA: TGTGCCAGCAGCTTGGTGGGGGCAGAGACCCAGTACTTC
D gene: .; V gene: TRBV5-1; J gene: TRBJ1-1; clone size: .; CDR3 protein: CASSRRGGNGINTEAFF; CDR3 DNA: TGCGCCAGCAGCCGTAGGGGGGGGAATGGGATTAACACTGAAGCTTTCTTT
D gene: .; V gene: TRBV19; J gene: TRBJ2-7; clone size: .; CDR3 protein: CASSIGSRDYEQYF; CDR3 DNA: TGTGCCAGTAGTATAGGCTCTCGGGACTACGAGCAGTACTTC
D gene: .; V gene: TRBV19; J gene: TRBJ1-2; clone size: .; CDR3 protein: CASSLSTGPALFNYGYTF; CDR3 DNA: TGTGCCAGTAGTCTCTCGACAGGCCCAGCTCTCTTTAACTATGGCTACACCTTC
D gene: .; V gene: TRBV5-4; J gene: TRBJ2-1; clone size: .; CDR3 protein: CASSHVGAYEQFF; CDR3 DNA: TGTGCCAGCAGCCATGTAGGGGCCTATGAGCAGTTCTTC
D gene: .; V gene: TRBV29-1; J gene: TRBJ1-3; clone size: .; CDR3 protein: CSVAGLFGNTIYF; CDR3 DNA: TGCAGCGTTGCTGGGCTTTTCGGAAACACCATATATTTT
D gene: .; V gene: TRBV6-1; J gene: TRBJ1-6; clone size: .; CDR3 protein: CASTRDYNSPLHF; CDR3 DNA: TGTGCCAGCACCCGGGACTATAATTCACCCCTCCACTTT
D gene: .; V gene: TRBV6-1; J gene: TRBJ1-1; clone size: .; CDR3 protein: CASRRLQGRTEAFF; CDR3 DNA: TGTGCCAGCCGCAGACTACAGGGCAGGACTGAAGCTTTCTTT
D gene: TRBD1; V gene: TRBV5-6; J gene: TRBJ1-2; clone size: once; CDR3 protein: CASSLGQGANYGYTF; CDR3 DNA: TGTGCCAGCAGCTTGGGTCAGGGGGCGAACTATGGCTACACCTTC
D gene: TRBD2; V gene: TRBV7-8; J gene: TRBJ2-1; clone size: .; CDR3 protein: CASSIAWTSGNQDEQFF; CDR3 DNA: TGTGCCAGCAGCATAGCCTGGACTAGCGGGAATCAAGATGAGCAGTTCTTC
D gene: TRBD1; V gene: TRBV7-8; J gene: TRBJ2-7; clone size: .; CDR3 protein: CASSFRGTGYEQYF; CDR3 DNA: TGTGCCAGCAGCTTCCGAGGGACAGGCTACGAGCAGTACTTC
D gene: TRBD1; V gene: TRBV2; J gene: TRBJ1-2; clone size: .; CDR3 protein: CASRGTGYGYTF; CDR3 DNA: TGTGCCAGCAGGGGGACAGGCTATGGCTACACCTTC
D gene: .; V gene: TRBV5-8; J gene: TRBJ2-7; clone size: once; CDR3 protein: CASSLIELLTYEQYF; CDR3 DNA: TGTGCCAGCAGCTTGATAGAACTACTAACCTACGAGCAGTACTTC
D gene: .; V gene: TRBV6-5; J gene: TRBJ1-1; clone size: .; CDR3 protein: CASSYTPRGGTEAFF; CDR3 DNA: TGTGCCAGCAGTTATACCCCGCGGGGTGGGACTGAAGCTTTCTTT
D gene: TRBD1; V gene: TRBV28; J gene: TRBJ1-5; clone size: once; CDR3 protein: CASKKDVGGDYQPQHF; CDR3 DNA: TGTGCCAGCAAGAAAGATGTAGGGGGCGACTATCAGCCCCAGCATTTT